In its sample, the clone carrying this T cell receptor (beta chain) was seen once. Sequenced by immunoSEQ multiplex PCR; TCRdb stores in-frame clones only, minus some. The sample has tens of thousands of clones, just under 90% seen once; the top ten hold roughly 0.9%. With 6 bases clipped from V and 3 bases from J, the junction kept 10 bases outside the gene matches. This CDR3 comprises 16 residues. CDR1 is SGHRS and CDR2 is YFSETQ in the germline V gene. This entry comes from a study of T cell changes during pregnancy in multiple sclerosis. The chain employs TRBV5-1 and TRBJ2-3; TRBD1 matches 10 bases. The clonotype was recovered from a female donor in good health, enrolled as a control in a pregnancy study. This specimen was peripheral blood, taken in the first trimester of pregnancy. CDR3 bases: TGCGCCAGCAACCCTTCTTGGGACAGGGGAACAGATACGCAGTATTTT. This encodes CASNPSWDRGTDTQYF.